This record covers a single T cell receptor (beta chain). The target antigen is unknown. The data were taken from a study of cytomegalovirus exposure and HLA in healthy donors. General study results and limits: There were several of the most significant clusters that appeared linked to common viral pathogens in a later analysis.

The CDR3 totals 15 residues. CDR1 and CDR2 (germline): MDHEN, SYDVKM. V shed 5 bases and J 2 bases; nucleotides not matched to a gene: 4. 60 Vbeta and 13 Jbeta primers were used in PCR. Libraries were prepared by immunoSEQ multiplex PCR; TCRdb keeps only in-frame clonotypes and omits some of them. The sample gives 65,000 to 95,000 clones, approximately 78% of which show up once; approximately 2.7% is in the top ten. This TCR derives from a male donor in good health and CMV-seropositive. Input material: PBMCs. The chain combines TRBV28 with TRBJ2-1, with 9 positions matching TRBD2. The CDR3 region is CASSPPSGTYNEQFF. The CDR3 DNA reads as TGTGCCAGCAGTCCACCTAGCGGGACCTACAATGAGCAGTTCTTC.